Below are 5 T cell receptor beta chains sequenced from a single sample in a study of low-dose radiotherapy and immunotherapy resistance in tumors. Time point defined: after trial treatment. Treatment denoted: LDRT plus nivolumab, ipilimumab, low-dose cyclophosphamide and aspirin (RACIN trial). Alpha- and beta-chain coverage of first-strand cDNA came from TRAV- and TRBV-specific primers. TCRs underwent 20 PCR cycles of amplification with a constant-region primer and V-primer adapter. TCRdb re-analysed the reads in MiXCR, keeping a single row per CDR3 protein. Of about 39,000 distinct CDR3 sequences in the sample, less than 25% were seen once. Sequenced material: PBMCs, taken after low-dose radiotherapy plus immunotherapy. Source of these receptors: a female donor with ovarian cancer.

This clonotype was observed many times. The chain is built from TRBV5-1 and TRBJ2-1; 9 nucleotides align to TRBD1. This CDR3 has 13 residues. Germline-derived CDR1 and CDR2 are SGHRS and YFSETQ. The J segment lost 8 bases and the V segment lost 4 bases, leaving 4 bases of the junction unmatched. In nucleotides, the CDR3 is TGCGCCAGCAGCGCAACAGGGGGCTATGAGCAGTTCTTC. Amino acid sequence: CASSATGGYEQFF. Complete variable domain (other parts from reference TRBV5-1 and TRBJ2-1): KAGVTQTPRYLIKTRGQQVTLSCSPISGHRSVSWYQQTPGQGLQFLFEYFSETQRNKGNFPGRFSGRQFSNSRSEMNVSTLELGDSALYLCASSATGGYEQFFGPGTRLTVL.

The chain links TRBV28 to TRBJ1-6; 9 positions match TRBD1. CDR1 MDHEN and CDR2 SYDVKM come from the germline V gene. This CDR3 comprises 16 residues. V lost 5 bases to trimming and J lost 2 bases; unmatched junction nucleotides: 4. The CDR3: CASSPGTGTYNSPLHF. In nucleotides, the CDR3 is TGTGCCAGCAGTCCCGGGACAGGGACCTATAATTCACCCCTCCACTTT.

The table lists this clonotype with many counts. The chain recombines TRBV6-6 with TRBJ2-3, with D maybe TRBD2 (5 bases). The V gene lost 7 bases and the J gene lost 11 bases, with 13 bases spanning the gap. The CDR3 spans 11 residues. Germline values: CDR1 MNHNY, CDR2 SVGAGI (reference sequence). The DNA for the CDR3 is TGTGCCAGCACGGGGTCTTGGGGGCAGTATTTT. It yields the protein CASTGSWGQYF.

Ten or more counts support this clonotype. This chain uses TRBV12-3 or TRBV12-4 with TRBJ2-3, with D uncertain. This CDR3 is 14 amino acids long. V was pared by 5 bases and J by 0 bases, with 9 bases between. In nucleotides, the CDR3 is TGTGCCAGCAGTCTTACCGCCAGCACAGATACGCAGTATTTT. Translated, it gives CASSLTASTDTQYF.

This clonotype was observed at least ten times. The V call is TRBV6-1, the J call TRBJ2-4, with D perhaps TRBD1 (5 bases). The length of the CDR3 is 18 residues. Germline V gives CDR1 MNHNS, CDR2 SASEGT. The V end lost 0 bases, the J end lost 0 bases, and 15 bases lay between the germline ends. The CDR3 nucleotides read TGTGCCAGCAGTGAAGCGCGTGGACACAAGCAAGCCAAAAACATTCAGTACTTC. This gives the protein CASSEARGHKQAKNIQYF.